The rows below give T cell receptor beta chains drawn from one sample of a study of blood T cell repertoires in COVID-19. Measured with immunoSEQ multiplex PCR; TCRdb has only the in-frame clones, and not every one. In the table there are about 310,000 clones, around nine tenths of which are singletons. Sequenced input: PBMCs or T cells enriched from blood (not recorded which). Receptor source: a woman aged 40 to 55 who had recovered from COVID-19. CDR3s include the opening cysteine and the closing phenylalanine or tryptophan. A D gene is named only where the DNA matches it firmly. Clone size is shown for a subset of rows, as once, few, many or a class of expanded clone.

>TRBJ2-1|NA|TRBV11-3|NA
CASSTATGFVSYNEQFF
TGTGCCAGCAGCACCGCGACAGGCTTTGTCTCCTACAATGAGCAGTTCTTC
>TRBJ2-7|NA|TRBV1|NA
CTSSQDPSGIRYEQYF
TGCACCAGCAGCCAAGATCCTAGCGGGATCAGATACGAGCAGTACTTC
>TRBJ1-2|NA|TRBV11-3|NA
CASSFGSQGGGYTF
TGTGCCAGCAGCTTCGGGAGCCAGGGAGGTGGCTACACCTTC
>TRBJ1-3|NA|TRBV21-1|NA
CASSKIFGSGNTIYF
NA
>TRBJ1-1|NA|TRBV28|NA
CASSSRTSEAFF
TGTGCCAGCAGTTCCAGGACAAGTGAAGCTTTCTTT
>TRBJ2-2|NA|TRBV5-6|TRBD1
CASSWTGGPGELFF
TGTGCCAGCAGCTGGACAGGGGGGCCCGGGGAGCTGTTTTTT
>TRBJ2-1|NA|TRBV27|TRBD2
CASRTGTSGKSYNEQFF
TGTGCCAGCAGAACCGGGACTAGCGGGAAGTCCTACAATGAGCAGTTCTTC
>TRBJ1-2|NA|TRBV12-3/TRBV12-4|NA
CASTTRGGYGYTF
TGTGCCAGCACCACGCGGGGGGGATATGGCTACACCTTC
>TRBJ2-7|NA|TRBV27|NA
CASSSPLSGLYF
TGTGCCAGCAGTTCCCCCTTGTCTGGCCTGTACTTC
>TRBJ2-3|NA|TRBV30|TRBD2
CAWSPYFLERGGTDTQYF
TGTGCCTGGAGCCCCTATTTCCTTGAGCGGGGGGGCACAGATACGCAGTATTTT
>TRBJ2-5|NA|TRBV19|NA
CASSIGDTLEETQYF
TGTGCCAGTAGTATAGGAGATACCCTAGAAGAGACCCAGTACTTC
>TRBJ1-4|NA|TRBV4-2|NA
CASSQDSTGREKLFF
TGTGCCAGCAGCCAAGATAGCACAGGGCGGGAAAAACTGTTTTTT
>TRBJ1-1|few|TRBV12-3/TRBV12-4|TRBD1
CASSQRDSEAFF
TGTGCCAGCAGTCAACGGGACAGCGAAGCTTTCTTT
>TRBJ2-1|NA|TRBV29-1|TRBD2
CSVGLAGWSGEQFF
TGCAGCGTTGGACTAGCGGGATGGTCGGGTGAGCAGTTCTTC
>TRBJ1-1|once|TRBV6-2/TRBV6-3|NA
CASSFIQGSTEAFF
TGTGCCAGCAGTTTCATCCAGGGGAGTACTGAAGCTTTCTTT
>TRBJ2-3|NA|TRBV11-2|TRBD2
CASSLGPLAELQYF
TGTGCCAGCAGCTTAGGTCCCCTAGCGGAATTGCAGTATTTT
>TRBJ1-1|NA|TRBV24-1|NA
CATSGRQDTEAFF
TGTGCCACCAGTGGCCGTCAGGACACTGAAGCTTTCTTT
>TRBJ2-1|NA|TRBV2|TRBD2
CASNLAPLAGVSNEQFF
TGTGCCAGCAACTTGGCCCCACTAGCGGGAGTTTCCAATGAGCAGTTCTTC
>TRBJ2-2|NA|TRBV6-2/TRBV6-3|TRBD2
CASSSPLAGANTGELFF
TGTGCCAGCAGTTCTCCGCTAGCGGGCGCGAACACCGGGGAGCTGTTTTTT
>TRBJ1-2|NA|TRBV5-4|TRBD1
CASSPVGWTGGTYGYTF
TGTGCCAGCAGTCCGGTTGGGTGGACAGGGGGCACCTATGGCTACACCTTC
>TRBJ2-3|NA|TRBV7-3|TRBD1
CASSLSPQQGAAQYF
TGTGCCAGCAGCTTATCCCCGCAACAGGGGGCTGCGCAGTATTTT
>TRBJ2-3|few|TRBV2|NA
CASSGQGTDTQYF
TGTGCCAGCAGTGGGCAGGGCACAGATACGCAGTATTTT
>TRBJ1-1|many|TRBV2|NA
CASSEQLNTEAFF
TGTGCCAGCAGTGAACAGTTGAACACTGAAGCTTTCTTT
>TRBJ2-7|few|TRBV5-4|TRBD2
CASSWLGTSGSLWDF
TGTGCCAGCAGCTGGCTAGGGACTAGCGGGAGCTTATGGGACTTC
>TRBJ1-1|NA|TRBV2|NA
CASTTQGNTEAFF
TGTGCCAGCACCACACAGGGGAACACTGAAGCTTTCTTT
>TRBJ1-1|NA|TRBV18|NA
CASSPTLGDTEAFF
TGTGCCAGCTCACCGACCCTCGGGGACACTGAAGCTTTCTTT
>TRBJ2-1|NA|TRBV11-2|TRBD2
CASSFEREYNEQFF
TGTGCCAGCAGCTTCGAGCGGGAATACAATGAGCAGTTCTTC
>TRBJ2-1|NA|TRBV5-6|NA
CASTGETDQRNEQFF
TGTGCCAGCACCGGGGAGACGGACCAGAGGAATGAGCAGTTCTTC
>TRBJ2-5|NA|TRBV5-1|TRBD2
CASSRAAGGQETQYF
TGCGCCAGCAGCCGGGCGGCGGGGGGGCAAGAGACCCAGTACTTC
>TRBJ1-1|once|TRBV27|NA
CASSLFRGNTEAFF
TGTGCCAGCAGTTTATTTCGGGGGAACACTGAAGCTTTCTTT
>TRBJ2-2|NA|TRBV24-1|TRBD2
CATSDFKGLAGMGGELFF
TGTGCCACCAGTGATTTTAAAGGACTAGCGGGAATGGGCGGGGAGCTGTTTTTT
>TRBJ2-7|NA|TRBV5-1|NA
CASSFRDEQYF
TGCGCCAGCAGCTTCAGGGACGAGCAGTACTTC
>TRBJ2-5|NA|TRBV7-6|NA
CASSLVGALQETQYF
TGTGCCAGCAGCTTAGTGGGGGCGCTCCAAGAGACCCAGTACTTC
>TRBJ2-2|NA|TRBV9|TRBD2
CASSVDEREWNGELFF
TGTGCCAGCAGCGTAGATGAGCGGGAGTGGAACGGGGAGCTGTTTTTT
>TRBJ2-3|NA|TRBV9|NA
CASSVRTGEYLSTDTQYF
TGTGCCAGCAGCGTACGAACGGGGGAGTACCTTAGCACAGATACGCAGTATTTT
>TRBJ2-1|NA|TRBV6-6|TRBD2
CASSPSGRLYNEQFF
TGTGCCAGCAGCCCAAGCGGGAGGCTCTACAATGAGCAGTTCTTC
>TRBJ2-1|NA|TRBV28|TRBD1
CASTLPGQGTNEQFF
TGTGCCAGCACCCTCCCAGGACAGGGGACCAACGAGCAGTTCTTC